A selection of T cell receptor beta chains follows, all from one sample in a study of cytomegalovirus exposure and HLA in healthy donors. Using immunoSEQ multiplex PCR, the repertoire was profiled, and TCRdb retains in-frame clones only, with some absent. The sample contains 260,000 or so clones, over 75% of which appear only once. The material sequenced was PBMCs. The receptors here all came from a woman aged 18-29 years in good health and CMV-seronegative. CDR3s include the opening cysteine and the closing phenylalanine or tryptophan. D genes are given only for firm matches. Clone size is given for some rows only: seen once, a few or many times, or a class if the clone is expanded.

TRBJ1-3	NA	TRBV6-1	NA	TGTGCCAGCAGAGAAGAGCGGGGGGAAAGAACAGCACGACCTTCTGGAAACACCATATATTTT	CASREERGERTARPSGNTIYF
TRBJ1-2	few	TRBV28	NA	TGTGCCAGCAGAGAGACAGCGAACTATGGCTACACCTTC	CASRETANYGYTF
TRBJ2-3	NA	TRBV18	TRBD2	TGTGCCAGCTCACCACCGGCTAGCGGTACAGCAGATACGCAGTATTTT	CASSPPASGTADTQYF
TRBJ1-1	once	TRBV7-3	NA	TGTGCCAGCAGCTTAGGGTCGGCGGGCGACGACACTGAAGCTTTCTTT	CASSLGSAGDDTEAFF
TRBJ2-7	NA	TRBV25-1	NA	TGTGCCAGCACCGGGGGAATGATTACCGAGCAGTACTTC	CASTGGMITEQYF
TRBJ2-1	NA	TRBV5-1	TRBD2	TGCGCCAGCAGCTCCGGACTAGCGGGAGGGCATGAGCAGTTCTTC	CASSSGLAGGHEQFF
TRBJ1-1	NA	TRBV5-6	NA	TGTGCCAGCAGCTTGGGGCAGGCTATGAACACTGAAGCTTTCTTT	CASSLGQAMNTEAFF
TRBJ2-1	NA	TRBV11-2	NA	TGTGCCAGCAGCTCTTGGGGCTTTTACAATGAGCAGTTCTTC	CASSSWGFYNEQFF
TRBJ2-3	once	TRBV5-1	TRBD2	TGCGCCAGCAGCTTGGACGGGAGGAGTACAGATACGCAGTATTTT	CASSLDGRSTDTQYF
TRBJ2-3	NA	TRBV7-3	NA	TGTGCCAGCAGCTTAATACCCGGTAGCACAGATACGCAGTATTTT	CASSLIPGSTDTQYF
TRBJ2-1	NA	TRBV7-2	TRBD2	TGTGCCAGCAGCTTGACTAGCGGGGAAGGAAATGAGCAGTTCTTC	CASSLTSGEGNEQFF
TRBJ2-7	NA	TRBV5-5	TRBD1	TGTGCCAGCAGCTGGGGACAGGGGCTTTCCGCCTACGAGCAGTACTTC	CASSWGQGLSAYEQYF
TRBJ2-7	NA	TRBV10-3	TRBD2	TGTGCCATCAGTGTCAGCGGGAACCTGCCCTACGAGCAGTACTTC	CAISVSGNLPYEQYF
TRBJ2-3	NA	TRBV7-2	TRBD2	TGTGCCAGCAGCTTGAAGAGCGGGATTAGCACAGATACGCAGTATTTT	CASSLKSGISTDTQYF
TRBJ1-2	few	TRBV19	TRBD1	TGTGCCAGTAGTCCCTCCGACAGGGTGAGCTATGGCTACACCTTC	CASSPSDRVSYGYTF
TRBJ1-1	NA	TRBV6-5	NA	TGTGCCAGCAGTTACTCCTTTGGGGGCGACACTGAAGCTTTCTTT	CASSYSFGGDTEAFF
TRBJ2-7	NA	TRBV19	TRBD2	TGTGCCAGTAGTATAACCATAGCGGGAGCAGCCTACGAGCAGTACTTC	CASSITIAGAAYEQYF
TRBJ2-2	NA	TRBV7-8	NA	TGTGCCAGCAGCTTAACCGGGTCGATCAGGGAGCTGTTTTTT	CASSLTGSIRELFF
TRBJ1-2	NA	TRBV10-3	TRBD1	TGTGCCATCAGTTTGGACAGGGTCGATGGCTACACCTTC	CAISLDRVDGYTF
TRBJ2-3	NA	TRBV27	TRBD2	TGTGCCAGCAGTTTACTAGCGGGATTTTCGGATACGCAGTATTTT	CASSLLAGFSDTQYF
TRBJ2-3	NA	TRBV14	NA	TGTGCCAGCCGAGGGCCCACAGATACGCAGTATTTT	CASRGPTDTQYF
TRBJ2-2	few	TRBV5-4	NA	TGTGCCAGCAGCACCCCGTTGGGGGGTCCCGGGGAGCTGTTTTTT	CASSTPLGGPGELFF
TRBJ2-7	NA	TRBV5-6	TRBD2	TGTGCCAGCAGCCGGACTAGCCACGAGCAGTACTTC	CASSRTSHEQYF
TRBJ1-1	NA	TRBV6-1	TRBD1	TGTGCCAGCAGCTGGACAGGGGGCCGTACTGAAGCTTTCTTT	CASSWTGGRTEAFF
TRBJ2-2	NA	TRBV10-2	TRBD2	TGCGCCAGCAGTGAGTGGGGACTAGCGGGAGGTCGGTACACCGGGGAGCTGTTTTTT	CASSEWGLAGGRYTGELFF
TRBJ1-1	once	TRBV9	TRBD1	TGTGCCAGCAGCTCCGGACAGGGGGCCATTGAAGCTTTCTTT	CASSSGQGAIEAFF
TRBJ2-1	NA	TRBV5-1	TRBD1	TGCGCCAGCAGCTTGGCCCCGGACAGGGTTGATGAGCAGTTCTTC	CASSLAPDRVDEQFF
TRBJ2-3	NA	TRBV7-9	NA	TGTGCCAGCAGCTTGGGCGGGACCGATTCTAGCACAGATACGCAGTATTTT	CASSLGGTDSSTDTQYF
TRBJ2-7	NA	TRBV6-1	NA	TGTGCCAGCAGTGAAGTGAGTCTCCACGAGCAGTACTTC	CASSEVSLHEQYF
TRBJ1-5	NA	TRBV28	NA	TGTGCCAGCAGGTCCGCCCAGGGAGGACAGCCCCAGCATTTT	CASRSAQGGQPQHF
TRBJ2-4	once	TRBV28	TRBD2	TGTGCCAGCAGCCAGCTTTATGAGGGGGGCGGCGGGAGGTCCCCATGGGGGTCCAAAAACATTCAGTACTTC	CASSQLYEGGGGRSPWGSKNIQYF
TRBJ1-5	once	TRBV7-6	NA	TGTGCCAGCAGCTTAGAGCCCCCAGGGGCCAAGGATCAGCCCCAGCATTTT	CASSLEPPGAKDQPQHF
TRBJ1-1	NA	TRBV25-1	NA	TGTGCCAGCAGTGAAGTTTTGCGCCATGAAGCTTTCTTT	CASSEVLRHEAFF
TRBJ2-7	NA	TRBV18	NA	TGTGCCAGCTCACCGGACAGTAGCTCCTACGAGCAGTACTTC	CASSPDSSSYEQYF
TRBJ2-1	NA	TRBV15	NA	TGTGCCACCAGCGAGACCAGGGGTGAAGGTGATGAGCAGTTCTTC	CATSETRGEGDEQFF
TRBJ1-1	NA	TRBV5-1	TRBD1	TGCGCCAGCACAACCGGGACAGGGGGAACTGAAGCTTTCTTT	CASTTGTGGTEAFF